The 12 T cell receptor beta chains presented below share a single source sample, sequenced in a study of blood T cell repertoires in COVID-19. Sequenced by immunoSEQ multiplex PCR; TCRdb stores in-frame clones only, minus some. The profile covers 160,000 or so clones, with 78% appearing a single time and around 14% taken by the ten largest. The sequencing input was peripheral blood. These receptors came from a woman aged 80 or over with acute or convalescent COVID-19.

The chain carries TRBV15 and TRBJ2-2, with D perhaps TRBD1 (6 bases). Germline V gene data show CDR1 as LNHNV and CDR2 as YYDKDF (reference sequence). The CDR3 contains 14 residues. Trimming took 5 bases from V and 4 from J, leaving 11 bases between them. The chain's CDR3 is CATSAQGSTGELFF. CDR3 nucleotide sequence: TGTGCCACCAGCGCGCAGGGGTCCACCGGGGAGCTGTTTTTT.

The genes are TRBV4-2 and TRBJ2-3, with 14 bases matching TRBD2. J lost 3 bases, V lost 2 bases, and 7 bases had no gene match. The CDR3 contains 18 residues. Germline V lookup: CDR1 LGHNA, CDR2 YNFKEQ. The CDR3 sequence is CASSQLGTSGRNTDTQYF. DNA of the CDR3: TGTGCCAGCAGCCAACTCGGGACTAGCGGGAGAAATACAGATACGCAGTATTTT.

The gene calls are TRBV19 and TRBJ1-6; D is unclear. Trimming stripped 1 base from V and 12 bases from J, with 7 bases between. CDR3 length: 12 amino acids. CDR1 and CDR2 from the germline V gene are LNHDA and SQIVND (reference sequence). The DNA for the CDR3 is TGTGCCAGTAGTATAGGGGAGAGACCCCTCCACTTT. Amino acids: CASSIGERPLHF.

V and J are TRBV3-1 (or the pseudogene TRBV3-2) and TRBJ2-5; a weak D match, TRBD1 (6 bases). Germline V gene sequence: CDR1 LGHDT, CDR2 YNNKEL (reference sequence). Trimming shortened V by 4 bases and J by 3 bases, and 15 bases separated the two germline ends. The CDR3 sequence is 15 residues long. In nucleotides, the CDR3 is TGTGCCAGCAGCCGTAATCAGGACAGAAAAGAGACCCAGTACTTC. Translation gives CASSRNQDRKETQYF.

This clone has more than one count but fewer than ten. This chain uses TRBV5-6 with TRBJ1-5, with D possibly TRBD1 on 5 matching bases. Germline CDR1 SGHDT, CDR2 YYEEEE. Trimming took off 2 bases at V and 4 bases at J, with 10 bases between the two ends. CDR3 length: 14 amino acids. The CDR3 bases are TGTGCCAGCAGCTTATGGGGCCGAAATCAGCCCCAGCATTTT. Its protein is CASSLWGRNQPQHF.

V gene TRBV11-2 combines with J gene TRBJ1-1, with D uncertain. The CDR3 is 13 amino acids. V was shortened by 5 bases and J by 2 bases, with 9 bases between the two germline ends. The germline V gene has CDR1 SGHAT and CDR2 FQNNGV. CDR3 sequence (DNA): TGTGCCAGCAGCAGAACAGCTAACACTGAAGCTTTCTTT. It encodes CASSRTANTEAFF. Looking up the rest from reference TRBV11-2 and TRBJ1-1 gives the full variable domain: EAGVAQSPRYKIIEKRQSVAFWCNPISGHATLYWYQQILGQGPKLLIQFQNNGVVDDSQLPKDRFSAERLKGVDSTLKIQPAKLEDSAVYLCASSRTANTEAFFGQGTRLTVV.

This chain joins TRBV15 and TRBJ1-5; 11 bases line up with TRBD1. CDR1 is LNHNV and CDR2 is YYDKDF in the germline V gene (reference sequence). This CDR3 contains 14 residues. The junction had 0 bases not matched to a gene; V was cut back by 0 bases and J by 8 bases. DNA for the CDR3: TGTGCCACCAGCAGAGAGGGACAGGGGGAGCCCCAGCATTTT. The encoded protein is CATSREGQGEPQHF.

The chain is built from TRBV7-8 and TRBJ2-1, with 8 bases that match TRBD2. Per germline, CDR1 SGHVS and CDR2 FQNEAQ. CDR3 length: 15 amino acids. With 7 bases clipped from V and 9 bases from J, the junction kept 14 bases outside the gene matches. The CDR3 here is CASTPRAGGGVEQFF. The CDR3 DNA sequence: TGTGCCAGCACCCCCCGGGCGGGAGGAGGGGTTGAGCAGTTCTTC.

The chain links TRBV13 to TRBJ2-7; possibly TRBD2 for D (6 bases). Germline CDR1 is PRHDT and CDR2 is FYEKMQ (reference sequence). The CDR3 length is 14 residues. V was trimmed by 2 bases and J by 3 bases, leaving 11 bases between them. This chain's CDR3 is CASSLLGGHYEQYF. CDR3 DNA: TGTGCCAGCAGCTTACTGGGAGGACACTACGAGCAGTACTTC.

The chain links TRBV29-1 to TRBJ2-1, with D perhaps matching TRBD2 (6 bases). CDR1 and CDR2 from the germline V gene are SQVTM and ANQGSEA. Trimming took 3 bases from V and 6 from J, leaving 12 bases between them. The CDR3 extends over 13 amino acids. The DNA for the CDR3 is TGCAGCGTTGACGGGAGAGGTCCCAATGAGCAGTTCTTC. The encoded protein is CSVDGRGPNEQFF.

This clone was counted once. This sample also contains other DNA sequences that code for the same CDR3. The CDR3 DNA follows: TGTGCCAGCTCACCCGGGACAGACTACGAGCAGTACTTC. It codes for CASSPGTDYEQYF. The chain is built from TRBV18 and TRBJ2-7; 7 positions match TRBD1. Germline V gene data show CDR1 as KGHSH and CDR2 as LQKENI. V lost 3 bases and J lost 3; bases outside the gene matches: 2. The length of the CDR3 is 13 residues. Full variable domain (missing parts from reference TRBV18 and TRBJ2-7): NAGVMQNPRHLVRRRGQEARLRCSPMKGHSHVYWYRQLPEEGLKFMVYLQKENIIDESGMPKERFSAEFPKEGPSILRIQQVVRGDSAAYFCASSPGTDYEQYFGPGTRLTVT.

This clone was observed a single time. The genes are TRBV11-2 and TRBJ2-1; TRBD2 might be the D (6 bases). CDR3 length equals 17 residues. Germline CDR1 reads SGHAT; CDR2 reads FQNNGV. The V and J ends lost 5 bases and 0 bases respectively, with 17 bases between them. As DNA, the CDR3 is TGTGCCAGCAGCCCCCGTGGGGGACTCAGCTCCTACAATGAGCAGTTCTTC. Translating it yields CASSPRGGLSSYNEQFF. Drawing the rest from reference TRBV11-2 and TRBJ2-1, the complete variable domain is EAGVAQSPRYKIIEKRQSVAFWCNPISGHATLYWYQQILGQGPKLLIQFQNNGVVDDSQLPKDRFSAERLKGVDSTLKIQPAKLEDSAVYLCASSPRGGLSSYNEQFFGPGTRLTVL.